One T cell receptor (beta chain) is described in this entry. The germline CDR1 and CDR2 sequences are SNHLY and FYNNEI. Trimming pared 7 bases from V and 6 bases from J, leaving 14 bases between. The CDR3 is 13 residues long. Original data processing: Reference gene primers were amplified, and this amplification served to estimate nucleated cell counts. Assay: immunoSEQ multiplex PCR; the TCRdb copy retains only in-frame clones and omits some. The V and J calls and clone size are taken from that table; D and trimming were inferred from the DNA. The data show tens of thousands of clones, about 90% seen once. These data belong to a study of blood T cell repertoires in COVID-19. Study summary: The United States, Italy and Spain provided the acute and convalescent COVID-19 samples. Sample material is recorded as cDNA or gDNA derived from T cells, B-cell-depleted T cells, or PBMCs.

Specimen: peripheral blood. The chain uses TRBV2 and TRBJ2-3; D gene uncertain. This receptor was taken from a man aged 55 to 70 with active COVID-19. The CDR3 DNA follows: TGTGCCAGCATGCGTCCGTTCTCGGATACGCAGTATTTT. This encodes CASMRPFSDTQYF.